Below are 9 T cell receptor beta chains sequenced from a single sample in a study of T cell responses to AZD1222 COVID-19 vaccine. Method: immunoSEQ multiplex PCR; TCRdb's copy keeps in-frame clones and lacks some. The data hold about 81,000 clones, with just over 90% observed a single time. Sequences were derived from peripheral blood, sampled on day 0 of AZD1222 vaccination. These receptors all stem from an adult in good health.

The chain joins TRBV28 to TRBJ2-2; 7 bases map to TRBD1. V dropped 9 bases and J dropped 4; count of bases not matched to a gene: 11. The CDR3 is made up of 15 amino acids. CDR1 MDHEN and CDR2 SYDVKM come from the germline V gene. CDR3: CASIRDRDGTGELFF. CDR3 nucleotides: TGTGCCAGTATAAGAGACAGGGATGGCACCGGGGAGCTGTTTTTT.

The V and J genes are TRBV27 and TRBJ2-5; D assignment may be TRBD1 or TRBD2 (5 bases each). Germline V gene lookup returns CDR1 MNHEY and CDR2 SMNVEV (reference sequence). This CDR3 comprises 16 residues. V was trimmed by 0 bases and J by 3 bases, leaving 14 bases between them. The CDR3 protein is CASSLSGTNRKETQYF. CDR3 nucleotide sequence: TGTGCCAGCAGTTTATCCGGGACCAACCGAAAAGAGACCCAGTACTTC.

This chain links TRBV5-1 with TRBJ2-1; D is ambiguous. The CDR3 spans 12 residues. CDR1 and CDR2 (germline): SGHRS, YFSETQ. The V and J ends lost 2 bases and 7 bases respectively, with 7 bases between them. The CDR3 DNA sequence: TGCGCCAGCAGCTTAGAGCGAAATGAGCAGTTCTTC. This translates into CASSLERNEQFF.

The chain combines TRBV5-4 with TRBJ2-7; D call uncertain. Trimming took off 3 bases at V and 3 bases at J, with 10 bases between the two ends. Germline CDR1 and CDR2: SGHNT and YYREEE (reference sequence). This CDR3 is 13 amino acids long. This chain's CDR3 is CASSSVPLYEQYF. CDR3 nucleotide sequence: TGTGCCAGCAGCTCAGTTCCCCTCTACGAGCAGTACTTC.

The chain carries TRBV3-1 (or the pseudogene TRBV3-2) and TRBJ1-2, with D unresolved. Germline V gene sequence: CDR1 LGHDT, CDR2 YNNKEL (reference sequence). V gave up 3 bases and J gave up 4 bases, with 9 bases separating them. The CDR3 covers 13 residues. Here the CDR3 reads CASSQGRSYGYTF. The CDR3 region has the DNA TGTGCCAGCAGCCAGGGGAGGTCCTATGGCTACACCTTC.

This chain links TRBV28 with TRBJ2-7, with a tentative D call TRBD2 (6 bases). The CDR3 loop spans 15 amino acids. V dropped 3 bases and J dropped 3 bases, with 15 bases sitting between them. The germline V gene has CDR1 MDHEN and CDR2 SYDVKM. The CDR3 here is CASSFYLGAGYEQYF. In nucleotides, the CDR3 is TGTGCCAGCAGTTTTTATCTGGGAGCGGGCTACGAGCAGTACTTC.

The CDR3, as DNA: TGTGCCAGCAGTTACTCAGGGGGCCCCTACACTGAAGCTTTCTTT. It codes for CASSYSGGPYTEAFF. The V call is TRBV6-5, the J call TRBJ1-1; TRBD1 matches at 7 bases. CDR1 MNHEY and CDR2 SVGAGI come from the germline V gene. The CDR3 covers 15 residues. The V and J ends lost 0 bases and 3 bases, in that order; junction bases with no gene match: 4.

In DNA form, the CDR3 reads TGTGCCAGCAGCCAGGGGACTAGCGGGAAAAACGGGAACACCGGGGAGCTGTTTTTT. Translating it yields CASSQGTSGKNGNTGELFF. V and J are TRBV4-2 and TRBJ2-2; 13 bases agree with TRBD2. The junction had 8 bases not matched to a gene; V was cut back by 3 bases and J by 1 base. The CDR3 is 19 residues long. Germline V lookup: CDR1 LGHNA, CDR2 YNFKEQ.

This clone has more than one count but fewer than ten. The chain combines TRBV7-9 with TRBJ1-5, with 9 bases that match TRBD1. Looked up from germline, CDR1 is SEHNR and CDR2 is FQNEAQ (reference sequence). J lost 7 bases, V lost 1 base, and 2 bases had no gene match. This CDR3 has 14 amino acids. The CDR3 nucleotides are TGTGCCAGCAGCTTAGGGACAGGGGACCAGCCCCAGCATTTT. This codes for CASSLGTGDQPQHF.